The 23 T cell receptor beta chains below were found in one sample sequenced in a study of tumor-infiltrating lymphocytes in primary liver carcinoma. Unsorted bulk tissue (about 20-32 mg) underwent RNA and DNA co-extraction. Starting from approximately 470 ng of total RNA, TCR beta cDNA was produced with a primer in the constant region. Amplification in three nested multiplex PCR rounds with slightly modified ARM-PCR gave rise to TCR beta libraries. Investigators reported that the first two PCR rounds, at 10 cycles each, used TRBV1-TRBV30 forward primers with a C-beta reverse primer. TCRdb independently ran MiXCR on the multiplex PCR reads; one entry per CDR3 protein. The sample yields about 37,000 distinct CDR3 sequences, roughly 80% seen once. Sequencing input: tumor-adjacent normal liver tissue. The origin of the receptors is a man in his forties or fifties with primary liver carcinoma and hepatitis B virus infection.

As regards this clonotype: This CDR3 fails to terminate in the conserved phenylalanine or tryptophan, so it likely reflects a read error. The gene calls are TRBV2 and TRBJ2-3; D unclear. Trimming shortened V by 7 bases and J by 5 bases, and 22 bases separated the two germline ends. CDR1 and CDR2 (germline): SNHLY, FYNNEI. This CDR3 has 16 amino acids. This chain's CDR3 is CASTMKEKGMEDTQYS. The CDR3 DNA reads TGTGCCAGCACCATGAAGGAGAAGGGAATGGAAGATACGCAGTATTCT.

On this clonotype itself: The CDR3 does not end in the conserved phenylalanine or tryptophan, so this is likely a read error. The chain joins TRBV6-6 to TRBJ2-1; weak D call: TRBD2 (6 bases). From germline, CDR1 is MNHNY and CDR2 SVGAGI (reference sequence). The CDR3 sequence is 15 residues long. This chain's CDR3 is CASSYSEETGDDQFL. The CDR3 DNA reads TGTGCCAGCAGTTACTCTGAGGAGACGGGAGATGATCAGTTCCTC.

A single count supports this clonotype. CDR3 region: CASSSALGVYEQYF. CDR3 bases: TGTGCCAGCAGCTCGGCTCTGGGCGTCTACGAGCAGTACTTC. This chain links TRBV7-9 with TRBJ2-7; D gene uncertain. This CDR3 region has 14 residues. Germline V gene sequence: CDR1 SEHNR, CDR2 FQNEAQ (reference sequence). V gave up 4 bases and J gave up 3 bases, with 13 bases separating them.

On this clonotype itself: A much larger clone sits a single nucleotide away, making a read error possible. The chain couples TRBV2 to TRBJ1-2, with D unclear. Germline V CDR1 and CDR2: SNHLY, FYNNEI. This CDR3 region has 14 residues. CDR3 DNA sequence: TGTGCCAGCAGTGAAGATCTGGGGAGCGGTGGCTGCACCTTC. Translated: CASSEDLGSGGCTF.

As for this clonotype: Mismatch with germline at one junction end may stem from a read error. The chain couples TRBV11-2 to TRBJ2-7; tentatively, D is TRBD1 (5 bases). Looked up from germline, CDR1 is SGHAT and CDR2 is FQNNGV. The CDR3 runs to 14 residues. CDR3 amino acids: CASSSNRNSYERYF. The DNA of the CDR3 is TGTGCCAGTAGCTCTAACAGGAACTCCTACGAGCGCTACTTC.

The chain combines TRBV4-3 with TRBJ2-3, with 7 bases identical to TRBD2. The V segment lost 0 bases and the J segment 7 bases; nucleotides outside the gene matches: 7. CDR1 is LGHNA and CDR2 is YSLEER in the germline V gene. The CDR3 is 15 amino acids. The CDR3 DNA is TGCGCCAGCAGCCAAGATGCCCTAGCGGTATATACGCAGTATTTT. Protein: CASSQDALAVYTQYF.

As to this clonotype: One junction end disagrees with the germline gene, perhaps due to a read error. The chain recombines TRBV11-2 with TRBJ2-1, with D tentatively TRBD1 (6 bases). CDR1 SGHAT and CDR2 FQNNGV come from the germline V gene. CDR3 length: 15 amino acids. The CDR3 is CASSTSGQGFNKQFF. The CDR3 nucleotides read TGTGCCAGCAGCACTTCGGGACAAGGTTTCAATAAGCAGTTCTTC.

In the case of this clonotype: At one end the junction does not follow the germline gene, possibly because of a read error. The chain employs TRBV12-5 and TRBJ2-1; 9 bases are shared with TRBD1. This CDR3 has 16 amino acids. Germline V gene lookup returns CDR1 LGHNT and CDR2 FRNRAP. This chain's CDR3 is CASGFSRDREYNERFF. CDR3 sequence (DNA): TGTGCTAGTGGTTTCTCCCGGGACAGGGAATACAATGAGCGGTTCTTC.

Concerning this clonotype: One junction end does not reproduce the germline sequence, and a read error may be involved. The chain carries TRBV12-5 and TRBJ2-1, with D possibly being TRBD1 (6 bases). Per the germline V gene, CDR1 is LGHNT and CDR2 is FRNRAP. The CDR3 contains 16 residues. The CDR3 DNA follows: TGTGCAAGTGGTTTCGCCCGGAACAGGGAATACAATGAGCAATTCTTC. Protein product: CASGFARNREYNEQFF. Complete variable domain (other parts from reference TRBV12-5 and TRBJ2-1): DARVTQTPRHKVTEMGQEVTMRCQPILGHNTVFWYRQTMMQGLELLAYFRNRAPLDDSGMPKDRFSAEMPDATLATLKIQPSEPRDSAVYFCASGFARNREYNEQFFGPGTRLTVL.

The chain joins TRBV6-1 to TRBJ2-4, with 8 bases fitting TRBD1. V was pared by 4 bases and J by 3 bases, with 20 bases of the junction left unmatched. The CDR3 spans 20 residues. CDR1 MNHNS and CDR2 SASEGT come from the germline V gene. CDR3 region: CASSGAFGYVGQGVKNIQYF. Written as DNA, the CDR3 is TGTGCCAGCAGTGGAGCATTTGGATACGTCGGACAGGGTGTCAAAAACATTCAGTACTTC.

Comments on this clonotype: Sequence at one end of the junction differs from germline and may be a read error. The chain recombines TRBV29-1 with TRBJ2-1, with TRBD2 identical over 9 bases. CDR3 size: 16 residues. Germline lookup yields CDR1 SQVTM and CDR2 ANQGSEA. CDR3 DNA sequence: TGTAGCCTTGAAGTCGCACTAGCGGGCATCTACAATGAGCAGTTCTTC. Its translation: CSLEVALAGIYNEQFF.

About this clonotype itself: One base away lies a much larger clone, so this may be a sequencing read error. CDR3 nucleotide sequence: TGCACCAGCAGCTTGGACAGGGGGCGCGAGCAGTACTTC. Amino acid sequence: CTSSLDRGREQYF. This chain joins TRBV5-1 and TRBJ2-7, with TRBD1 matching 11 bases. Germline-derived CDR1 and CDR2 are SGHRS and YFSETQ. The CDR3 is 13 amino acids.

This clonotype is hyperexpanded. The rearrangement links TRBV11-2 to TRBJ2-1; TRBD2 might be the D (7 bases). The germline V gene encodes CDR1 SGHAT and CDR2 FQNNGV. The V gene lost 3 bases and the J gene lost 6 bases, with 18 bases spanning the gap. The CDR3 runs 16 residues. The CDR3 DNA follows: TGTGCCAGCAGCTTTGGGGGAGGGGGGCGCTTCAATGAGCAGTTCTTC. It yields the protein CASSFGGGGRFNEQFF.

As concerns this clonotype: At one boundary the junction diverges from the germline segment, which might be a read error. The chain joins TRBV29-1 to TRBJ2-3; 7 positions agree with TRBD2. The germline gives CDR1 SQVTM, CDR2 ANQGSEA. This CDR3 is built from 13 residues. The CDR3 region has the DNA TGCAGCATTGGCGCGGGAGTATACGATACGCGGTATTTT. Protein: CSIGAGVYDTRYF.

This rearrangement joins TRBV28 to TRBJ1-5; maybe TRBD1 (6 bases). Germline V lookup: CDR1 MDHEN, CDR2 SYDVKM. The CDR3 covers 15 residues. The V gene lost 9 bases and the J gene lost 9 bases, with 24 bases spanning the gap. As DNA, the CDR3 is TGTGCCAGTAGTGGGGGGACGGGGGGCGGTCGGCCCCAGCATTTT. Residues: CASSGGTGGGRPQHF.

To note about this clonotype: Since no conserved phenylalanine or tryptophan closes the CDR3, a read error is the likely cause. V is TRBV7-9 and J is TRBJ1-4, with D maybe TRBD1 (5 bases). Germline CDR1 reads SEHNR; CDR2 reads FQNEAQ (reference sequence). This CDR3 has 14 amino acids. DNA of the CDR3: TGTGACAGCAGCGCCGCTTCGGGACCGCAAAAACTGTTTATT. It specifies CDSSAASGPQKLFI.

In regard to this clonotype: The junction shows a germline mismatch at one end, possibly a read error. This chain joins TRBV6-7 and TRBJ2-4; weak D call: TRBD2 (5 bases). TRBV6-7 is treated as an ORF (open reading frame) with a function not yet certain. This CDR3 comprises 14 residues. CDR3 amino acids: CVSSYSGDQYIQYF. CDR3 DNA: TGTGTCAGCAGTTACTCCGGGGATCAGTACATTCAGTACTTC.

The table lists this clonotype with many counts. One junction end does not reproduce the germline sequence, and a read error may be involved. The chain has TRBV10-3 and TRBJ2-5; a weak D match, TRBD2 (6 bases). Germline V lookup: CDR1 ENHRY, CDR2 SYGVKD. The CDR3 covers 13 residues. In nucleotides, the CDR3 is TGTGCCACCTTGGGACTCCCCCAAGAGGCCCAGTACTTC. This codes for CATLGLPQEAQYF.

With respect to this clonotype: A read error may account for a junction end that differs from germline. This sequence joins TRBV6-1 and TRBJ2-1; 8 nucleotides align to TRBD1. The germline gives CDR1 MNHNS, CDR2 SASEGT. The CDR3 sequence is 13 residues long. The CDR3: CASGEGTGDEQFF. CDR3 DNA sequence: TGTGCCAGCGGTGAAGGGACAGGAGATGAGCAGTTCTTC.

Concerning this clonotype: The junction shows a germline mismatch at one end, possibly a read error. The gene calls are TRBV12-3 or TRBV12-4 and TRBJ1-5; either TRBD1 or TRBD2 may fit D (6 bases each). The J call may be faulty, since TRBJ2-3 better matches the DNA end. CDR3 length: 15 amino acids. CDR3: CTSTRDTAINQPQYF. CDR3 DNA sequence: TGTACCAGCACGCGGGACACCGCAATAAATCAGCCCCAGTATTTT.

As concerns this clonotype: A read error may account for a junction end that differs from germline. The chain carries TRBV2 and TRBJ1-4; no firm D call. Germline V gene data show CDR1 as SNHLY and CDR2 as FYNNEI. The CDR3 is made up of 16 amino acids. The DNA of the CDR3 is TGTGCCAACAGTCTACAGCCCTCCCCGAGTAATGAAAAACTGTTTTTT. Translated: CANSLQPSPSNEKLFF.

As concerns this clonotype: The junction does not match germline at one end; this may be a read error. The CDR3 sequence is CASSRGTAYDQYF. The DNA of the CDR3 is TGTGCTAGCAGCCGAGGGACAGCTTACGATCAGTACTTC. The V and J genes are TRBV7-8 and TRBJ2-7; TRBD1 agrees at 7 bases. The germline V gene has CDR1 SGHVS and CDR2 FQNEAQ. This CDR3 is built from 13 residues. The entire variable domain, with the rest obtained from reference TRBV7-8 and TRBJ2-7, is as follows: GAGVSQSPRYKVAKRGQDVALRCDPISGHVSLFWYQQALGQGPEFLTYFQNEAQLDKSGLPSDRFFAERPEGSVSTLKIQRTQQEDSAVYLCASSRGTAYDQYFGPGTRLTVT.

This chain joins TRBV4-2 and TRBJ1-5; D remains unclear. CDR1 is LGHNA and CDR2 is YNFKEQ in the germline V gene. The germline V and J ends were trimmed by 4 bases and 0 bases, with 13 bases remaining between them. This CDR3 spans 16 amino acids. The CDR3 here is CASSLDSEYSNQPQHF. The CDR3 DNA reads TGTGCCAGCAGCCTAGATTCAGAGTATAGCAATCAGCCCCAGCATTTT.